This TCR beta chain was identified in a study of cytomegalovirus exposure and HLA in healthy donors. Whole-study results and caveats: Through in vitro validation, three CMV-associated chains were shown to be specific for CMV antigens. Altogether, 160 or so TCR beta chains were recorded as cytomegalovirus-associated.

The primer mix had 60 Vbeta and 13 Jbeta primers. Assay: immunoSEQ multiplex PCR; the TCRdb copy retains only in-frame clones and omits some. This sample has some 150,000 clones; about four fifths occur once, and the top ten carry about 2.8%. About this clone itself: Its cognate antigen is unknown.

V was cut by 5 bases and J by 2 bases, with 27 bases left in between. Germline values: CDR1 LNHNV, CDR2 YYDKDF (reference sequence). The CDR3 is 19 amino acids. The chain has TRBV15 and TRBJ2-5; D might be TRBD1 (6 bases). The TCR was taken from a man aged 18 to 30 in good health and CMV-seronegative. Sequencing input: PBMCs. CDR3 nucleotide sequence: TGTGCCACCAGCCCTCTCCGGGGACAACATGTGTCCCTTCAAGAGACCCAGTACTTC. This gives the protein CATSPLRGQHVSLQETQYF.